What follows are 6 T cell receptor beta chains derived from one specimen sequenced in a study of T cell changes during pregnancy in multiple sclerosis. Clones were sequenced by immunoSEQ multiplex PCR, and TCRdb holds only the in-frame ones, with some missing. Of fewer than 75,000 clones listed, around 93% are singletons. The source was peripheral blood, collected after pregnancy. Receptors originate from a female donor in good health, enrolled as a control in a pregnancy study.

The chain joins TRBV7-2 to TRBJ2-1, with 10 nucleotides matching TRBD2. The CDR3 is 18 amino acids. Germline trimming cut 4 bases from V and 7 bases from J; bases unmatched to any gene: 16. CDR1 and CDR2 (germline): SGHTA, FQGNSA. The chain's CDR3 is CASSSRPHLAGEGNEQFF. The CDR3 bases are TGTGCCAGCAGCTCCCGCCCCCACCTAGCGGGAGAAGGAAATGAGCAGTTCTTC.

The chain recombines TRBV9 with TRBJ1-2; TRBD1 is a possible D gene (6 bases). Trimming cost V 3 bases and J 3 bases, with 18 bases left between them. This CDR3 contains 16 residues. Germline V gene lookup returns CDR1 SGDLS and CDR2 YYNGEE. CDR3: CASSASRGGRDYGYTF. The CDR3 coding sequence is TGTGCCAGCAGCGCGTCAAGGGGGGGGCGCGACTATGGCTACACCTTC. The variable domain in full, completed from reference TRBV9 and TRBJ1-2, reads DSGVTQTPKHLITATGQRVTLRCSPRSGDLSVYWYQQSLDQGLQFLIQYYNGEERAKGNILERFSAQQFPDLHSELNLSSLELGDSALYFCASSASRGGRDYGYTFGSGTRLTVV.

A single count supports this clone. The chain combines TRBV7-8 with TRBJ2-1; D is perhaps TRBD2 (6 bases). The CDR3 consists of 15 residues. V dropped 3 bases and J dropped 2 bases, with 11 bases sitting between them. The germline V gene encodes CDR1 SGHVS and CDR2 FQNEAQ. In nucleotides, the CDR3 is TGTGCCAGCAGCTTCCGGGCGGGGACCTACAATGAGCAGTTCTTC. Its translation is CASSFRAGTYNEQFF.

This clone came up once. V is TRBV5-1 and J is TRBJ2-1, with TRBD1 identical over 7 bases. From germline, CDR1 is SGHRS and CDR2 YFSETQ. V dropped 1 base and J dropped 5; count of bases not matched to a gene: 6. The CDR3 sequence is 15 residues long. The CDR3 bases are TGCGCCAGCAGCTTGCAAGGGACAGCCCACAATGAGCAGTTCTTC. It encodes CASSLQGTAHNEQFF.

The rearrangement joins TRBV10-2 to TRBJ1-1, with D possibly being TRBD1 (6 bases). With 8 bases removed from V and 3 bases from J, the gap between germline ends came to 13 bases. The CDR3 is made up of 13 amino acids. Germline lookup yields CDR1 WSHSY and CDR2 SAAADI. CDR3 in DNA: TGCGCCAGCGCCGGGACACCATACACTGAAGCTTTCTTT. Amino acid sequence: CASAGTPYTEAFF.

The gene calls are TRBV5-4 and TRBJ2-1; 9 positions agree with TRBD2. The V gene end was trimmed by 2 bases and the J gene end by 0 bases; junction bases not matched to a gene: 15. Germline CDR1 SGHNT, CDR2 YYREEE (reference sequence). The CDR3 loop spans 20 amino acids. The CDR3 DNA is TGTGCCAGCAGCTTAGACAGCGGGGGGTCGACTCTTTTCTCCTACAATGAGCAGTTCTTC. Encoded protein: CASSLDSGGSTLFSYNEQFF.